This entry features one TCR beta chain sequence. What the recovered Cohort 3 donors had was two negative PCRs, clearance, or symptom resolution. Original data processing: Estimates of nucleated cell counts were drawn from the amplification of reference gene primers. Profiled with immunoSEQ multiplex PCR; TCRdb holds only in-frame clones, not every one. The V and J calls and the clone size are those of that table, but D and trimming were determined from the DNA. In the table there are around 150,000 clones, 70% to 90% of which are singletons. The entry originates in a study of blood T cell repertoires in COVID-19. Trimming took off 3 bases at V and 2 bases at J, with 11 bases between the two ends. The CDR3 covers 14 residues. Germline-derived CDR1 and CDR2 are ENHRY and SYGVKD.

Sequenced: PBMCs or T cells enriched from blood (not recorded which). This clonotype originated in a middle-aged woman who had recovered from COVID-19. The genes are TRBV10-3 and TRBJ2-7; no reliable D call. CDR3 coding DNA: TGTGCCATCAGTGAACCTAGAAAACCCTACGAGCAGTACTTC. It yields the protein CAISEPRKPYEQYF.